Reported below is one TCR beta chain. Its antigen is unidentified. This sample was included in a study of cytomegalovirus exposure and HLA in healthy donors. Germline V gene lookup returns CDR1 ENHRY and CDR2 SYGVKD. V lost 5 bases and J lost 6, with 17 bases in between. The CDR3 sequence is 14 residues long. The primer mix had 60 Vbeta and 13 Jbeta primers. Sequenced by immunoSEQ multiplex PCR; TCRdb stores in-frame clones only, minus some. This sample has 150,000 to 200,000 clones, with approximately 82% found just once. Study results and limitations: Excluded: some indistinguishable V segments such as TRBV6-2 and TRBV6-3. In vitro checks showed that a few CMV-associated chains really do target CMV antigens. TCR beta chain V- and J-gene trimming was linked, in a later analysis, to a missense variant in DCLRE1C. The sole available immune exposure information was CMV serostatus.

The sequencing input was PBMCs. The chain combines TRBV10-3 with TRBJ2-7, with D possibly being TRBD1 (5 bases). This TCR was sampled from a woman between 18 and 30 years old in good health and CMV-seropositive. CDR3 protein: CAISQGTGQGEQYF. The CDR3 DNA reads TGTGCCATCAGTCAGGGTACAGGACAAGGCGAGCAGTACTTC.